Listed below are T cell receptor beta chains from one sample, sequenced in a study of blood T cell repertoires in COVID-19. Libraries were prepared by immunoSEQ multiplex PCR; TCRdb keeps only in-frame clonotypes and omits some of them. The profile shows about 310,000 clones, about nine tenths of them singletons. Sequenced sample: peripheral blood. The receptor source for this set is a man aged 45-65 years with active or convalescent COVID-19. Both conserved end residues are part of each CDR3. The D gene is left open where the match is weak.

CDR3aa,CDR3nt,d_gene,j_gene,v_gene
CASSFLGANGGYTF,TGTGCCAGCAGTTTTCTGGGAGCTAACGGTGGCTACACCTTC,NA,TRBJ1-2,TRBV28
CASSPQDSPLHF,TGTGCCAGCAGCCCACAAGATTCACCCCTCCACTTT,NA,TRBJ1-6,TRBV7-9
CASRASGQGATEAFF,TGTGCCAGCAGAGCGTCGGGACAGGGGGCGACCGAAGCTTTCTTT,TRBD1,TRBJ1-1,TRBV28
CASSLAEQGASGYTF,TGCGCCAGCAGCTTAGCCGAACAGGGGGCCAGTGGCTACACCTTC,TRBD1,TRBJ1-2,TRBV5-1
CATNPDGGNYGYTF,TGTGCCACCAACCCGGACGGAGGAAACTATGGCTACACCTTC,NA,TRBJ1-2,TRBV18
CAWSRGTEAFF,TGTGCCTGGAGCCGGGGGACTGAAGCTTTCTTT,NA,TRBJ1-1,TRBV30
CATSKGQATLVPYGYTF,TGTGCCACCAGCAAAGGACAGGCGACCTTGGTACCATATGGCTACACCTTC,TRBD1,TRBJ1-2,TRBV15
CASSYGWGRGTEAFF,TGTGCCAGCAGTTACGGCTGGGGCAGGGGCACTGAAGCTTTCTTT,NA,TRBJ1-1,TRBV6-5
CASSLGGSQETQYF,TGTGCCAGCAGCTTGGGTGGCTCCCAAGAGACCCAGTACTTC,NA,TRBJ2-5,TRBV5-4
CASSLARQGTETQYF,TGCGCCAGCAGCTTGGCCCGGCAGGGGACCGAGACCCAGTACTTC,NA,TRBJ2-5,TRBV5-1
CASSQGHTGNQPQHF,TGTGCCAGCAGCCAAGGTCATACAGGGAATCAGCCCCAGCATTTT,NA,TRBJ1-5,TRBV3-1/TRBV3-2
CASSLRTGSNSPLHF,TGTGCCAGCAGCTTGAGGACAGGGAGTAATTCACCCCTCCACTTT,TRBD1,TRBJ1-6,TRBV13
CASSLGHQGLNGYTF,TGCGCCAGCAGCTTGGGACACCAGGGGCTGAATGGCTACACCTTC,NA,TRBJ1-2,TRBV5-1